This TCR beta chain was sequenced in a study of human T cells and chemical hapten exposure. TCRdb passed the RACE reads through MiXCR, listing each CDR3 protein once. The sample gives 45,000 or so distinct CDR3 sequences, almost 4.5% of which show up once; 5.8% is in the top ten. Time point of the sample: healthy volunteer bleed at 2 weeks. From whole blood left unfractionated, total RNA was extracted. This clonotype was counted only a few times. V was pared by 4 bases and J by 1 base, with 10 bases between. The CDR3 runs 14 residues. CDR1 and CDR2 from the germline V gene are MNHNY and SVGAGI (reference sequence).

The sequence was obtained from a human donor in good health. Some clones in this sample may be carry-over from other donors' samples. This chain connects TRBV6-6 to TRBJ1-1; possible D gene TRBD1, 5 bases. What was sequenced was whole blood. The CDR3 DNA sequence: TGTGCCAGCAGTTCCCTTCAGGGGAACACTGAAGCTTTCTTT. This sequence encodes CASSSLQGNTEAFF.